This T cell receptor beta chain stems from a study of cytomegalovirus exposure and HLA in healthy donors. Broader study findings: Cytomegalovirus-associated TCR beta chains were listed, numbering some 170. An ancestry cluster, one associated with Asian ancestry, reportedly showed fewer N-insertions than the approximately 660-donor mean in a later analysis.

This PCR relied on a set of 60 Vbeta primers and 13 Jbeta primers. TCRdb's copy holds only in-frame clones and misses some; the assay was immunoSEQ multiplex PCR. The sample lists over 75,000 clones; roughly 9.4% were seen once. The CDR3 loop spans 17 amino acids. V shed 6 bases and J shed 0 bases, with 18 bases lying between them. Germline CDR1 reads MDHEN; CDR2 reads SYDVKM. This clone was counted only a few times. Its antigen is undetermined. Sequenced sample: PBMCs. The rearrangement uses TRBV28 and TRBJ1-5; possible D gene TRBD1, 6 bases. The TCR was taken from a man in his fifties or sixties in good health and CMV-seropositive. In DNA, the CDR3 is TGTGCCAGCAGCCCACACCCGGACAGATATAGCAATCAGCCCCAGCATTTT. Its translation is CASSPHPDRYSNQPQHF.